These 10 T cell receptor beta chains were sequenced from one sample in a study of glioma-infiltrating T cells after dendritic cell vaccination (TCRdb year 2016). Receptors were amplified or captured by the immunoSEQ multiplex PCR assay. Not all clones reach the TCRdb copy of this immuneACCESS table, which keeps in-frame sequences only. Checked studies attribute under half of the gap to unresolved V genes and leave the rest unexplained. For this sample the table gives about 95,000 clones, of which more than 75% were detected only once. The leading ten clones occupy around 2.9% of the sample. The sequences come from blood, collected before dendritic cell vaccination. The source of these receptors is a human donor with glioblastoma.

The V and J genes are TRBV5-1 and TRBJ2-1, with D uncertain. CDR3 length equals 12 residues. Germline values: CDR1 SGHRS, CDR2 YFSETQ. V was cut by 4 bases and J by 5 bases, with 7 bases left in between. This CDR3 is CASSQTNNEQFF. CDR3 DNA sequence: TGCGCCAGCAGCCAGACAAACAATGAGCAGTTCTTC.

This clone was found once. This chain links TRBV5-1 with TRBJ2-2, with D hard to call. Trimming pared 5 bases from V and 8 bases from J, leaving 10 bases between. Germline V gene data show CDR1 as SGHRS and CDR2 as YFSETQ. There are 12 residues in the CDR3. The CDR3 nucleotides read TGCGCCAGCAGGCAGGCCCTTGGGGAGCTGTTTTTT. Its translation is CASRQALGELFF.

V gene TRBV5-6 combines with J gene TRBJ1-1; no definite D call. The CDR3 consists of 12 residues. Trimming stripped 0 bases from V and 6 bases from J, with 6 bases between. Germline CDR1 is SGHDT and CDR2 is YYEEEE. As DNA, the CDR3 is TGTGCCAGCAGCTTGGATCCAGCTGAAGCTTTCTTT. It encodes CASSLDPAEAFF. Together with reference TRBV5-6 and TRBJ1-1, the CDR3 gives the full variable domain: DAGVTQSPTHLIKTRGQQVTLRCSPKSGHDTVSWYQQALGQGPQFIFQYYEEEERQRGNFPDRFSGHQFPNYSSELNVNALLLGDSALYLCASSLDPAEAFFGQGTRLTVV.

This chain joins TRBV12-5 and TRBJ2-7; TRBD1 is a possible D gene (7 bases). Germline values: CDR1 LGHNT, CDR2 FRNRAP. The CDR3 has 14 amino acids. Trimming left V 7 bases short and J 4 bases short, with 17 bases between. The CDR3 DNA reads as TGTGCTAGTGCTCTCGACAGGGCGGGGTACGAGCAGTACTTC. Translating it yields CASALDRAGYEQYF.

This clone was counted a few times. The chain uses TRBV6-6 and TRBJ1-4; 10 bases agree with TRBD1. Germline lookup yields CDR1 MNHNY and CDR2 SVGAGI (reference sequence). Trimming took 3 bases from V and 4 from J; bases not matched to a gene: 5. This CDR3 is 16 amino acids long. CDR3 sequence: CASSYHGQGDNEKLFF. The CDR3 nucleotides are TGTGCCAGCAGTTATCACGGACAGGGGGATAATGAAAAACTGTTTTTT.

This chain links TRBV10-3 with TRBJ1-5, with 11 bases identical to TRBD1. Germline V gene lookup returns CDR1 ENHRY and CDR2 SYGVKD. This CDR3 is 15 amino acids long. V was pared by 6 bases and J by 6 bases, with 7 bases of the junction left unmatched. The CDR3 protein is CAISPGTGGFQPQHF. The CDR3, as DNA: TGTGCCATCAGCCCCGGGACAGGGGGATTTCAGCCCCAGCATTTT.

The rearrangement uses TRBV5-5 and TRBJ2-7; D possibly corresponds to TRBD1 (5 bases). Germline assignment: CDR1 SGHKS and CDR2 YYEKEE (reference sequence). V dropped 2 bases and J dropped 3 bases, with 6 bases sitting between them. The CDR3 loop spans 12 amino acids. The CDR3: CASSFDSYEQYF. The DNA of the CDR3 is TGTGCCAGCAGCTTTGACAGCTACGAGCAGTACTTC.

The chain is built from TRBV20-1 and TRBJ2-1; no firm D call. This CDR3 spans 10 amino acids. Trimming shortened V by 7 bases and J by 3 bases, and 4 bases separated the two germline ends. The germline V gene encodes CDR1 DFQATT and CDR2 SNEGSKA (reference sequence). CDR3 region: CSVYYNEQFF. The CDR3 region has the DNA TGCAGTGTGTACTACAATGAGCAGTTCTTC.

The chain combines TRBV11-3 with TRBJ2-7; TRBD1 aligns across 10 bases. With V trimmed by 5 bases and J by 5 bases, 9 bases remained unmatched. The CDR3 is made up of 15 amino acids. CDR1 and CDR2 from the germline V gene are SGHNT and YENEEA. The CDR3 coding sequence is TGTGCCAGCAGCCCTAGACAGGGGGCAAAAAACGAGCAGTACTTC. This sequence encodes CASSPRQGAKNEQYF.

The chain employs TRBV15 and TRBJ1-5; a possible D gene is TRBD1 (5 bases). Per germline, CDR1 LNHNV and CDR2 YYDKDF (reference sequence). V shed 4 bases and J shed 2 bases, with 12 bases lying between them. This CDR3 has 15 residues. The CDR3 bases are TGTGCCACCAGCAATCTCAGGGAGGGCAATCAGCCCCAGCATTTT. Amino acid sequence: CATSNLREGNQPQHF.